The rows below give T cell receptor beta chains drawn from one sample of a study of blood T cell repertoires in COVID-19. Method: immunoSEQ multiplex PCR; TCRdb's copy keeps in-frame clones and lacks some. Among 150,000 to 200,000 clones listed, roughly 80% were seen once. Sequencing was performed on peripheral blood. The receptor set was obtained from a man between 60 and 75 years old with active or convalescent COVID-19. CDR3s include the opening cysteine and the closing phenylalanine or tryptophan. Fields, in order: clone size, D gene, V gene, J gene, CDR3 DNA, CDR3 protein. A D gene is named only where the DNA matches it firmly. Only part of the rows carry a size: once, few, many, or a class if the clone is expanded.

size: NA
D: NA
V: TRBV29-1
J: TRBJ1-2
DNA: TGCAGCGTTCTAAGGGCCCTAGGTGGAGCAGGGAAGGGCTATGGCTACACCTTC
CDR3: CSVLRALGGAGKGYGYTF

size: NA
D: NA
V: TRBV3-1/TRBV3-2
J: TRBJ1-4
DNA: TGTGCCAGCAGCCAAGGGACTACAACTAATGAAAAACTGTTTTTT
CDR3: CASSQGTTTNEKLFF

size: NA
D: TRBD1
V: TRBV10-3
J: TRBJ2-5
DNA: TGTGCCAGCCGGGACAGTATATTGGAGACCCAGTACTTC
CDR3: CASRDSILETQYF

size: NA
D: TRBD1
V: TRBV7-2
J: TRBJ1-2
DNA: TGTGCCAGCAGCTTAGGGGGGACAGGAGGCGGCTACACCTTC
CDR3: CASSLGGTGGGYTF

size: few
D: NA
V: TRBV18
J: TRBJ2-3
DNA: TGTGCCAGCTCAGATGGTTTTGGAGGGGCAGATACGCAGTATTTT
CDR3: CASSDGFGGADTQYF

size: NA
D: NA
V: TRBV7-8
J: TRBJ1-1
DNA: TGTGCCAGCAGCTTGGGGGGGGACACTGAAGCTTTCTTT
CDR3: CASSLGGDTEAFF

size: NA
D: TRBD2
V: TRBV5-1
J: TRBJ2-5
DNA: TGCGCCAGCAGCTTGGGACTAGCGGGATTGGGTAACGTAGAGACCCAGTACTTC
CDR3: CASSLGLAGLGNVETQYF

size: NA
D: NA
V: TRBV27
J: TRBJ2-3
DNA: TGTGCCAGCAGTTTCAGGGAAGCTCCTCAAGATACGCAGTATTTT
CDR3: CASSFREAPQDTQYF

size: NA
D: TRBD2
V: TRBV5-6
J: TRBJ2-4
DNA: TGTGCCAGCAGCCCGCGGGGGGTTCAAAACATTCAGTACTTC
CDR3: CASSPRGVQNIQYF

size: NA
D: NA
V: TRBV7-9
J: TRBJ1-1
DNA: TGTGCCAGCAGCTTAGCGCAGGGTACGGGCACTGAAGCTTTCTTT
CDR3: CASSLAQGTGTEAFF

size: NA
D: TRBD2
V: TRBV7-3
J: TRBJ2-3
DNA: TGTGCCAGCAGCTCGACTAGCGGGACGGCGGCAGCGCAGTATTTT
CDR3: CASSSTSGTAAAQYF

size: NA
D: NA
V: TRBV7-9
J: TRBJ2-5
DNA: TGTGCCAGTGCGACAGCCCAAGAGACCCAGTACTTC
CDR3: CASATAQETQYF

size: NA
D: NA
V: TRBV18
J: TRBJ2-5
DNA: TGTGCCAGCTCACCTGGCAGGTACCAAGAGACCCAGTACTTC
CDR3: CASSPGRYQETQYF

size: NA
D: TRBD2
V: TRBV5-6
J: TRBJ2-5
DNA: TGTGCCAGCAGCTTGGCCGCGGGCGGGGGGGAGACCCAGTACTTC
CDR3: CASSLAAGGGETQYF

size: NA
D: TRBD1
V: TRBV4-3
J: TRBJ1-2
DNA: TGCGCCAGCAGCCACGGACAGGGGGTAGACTATGGCTACACCTTC
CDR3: CASSHGQGVDYGYTF

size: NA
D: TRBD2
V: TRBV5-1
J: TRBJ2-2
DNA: TGCGCCAGCAGCTTGGTGGGCCTTAGCGGGAGCTCGGTCGGGGAGCTGTTTTTT
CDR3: CASSLVGLSGSSVGELFF